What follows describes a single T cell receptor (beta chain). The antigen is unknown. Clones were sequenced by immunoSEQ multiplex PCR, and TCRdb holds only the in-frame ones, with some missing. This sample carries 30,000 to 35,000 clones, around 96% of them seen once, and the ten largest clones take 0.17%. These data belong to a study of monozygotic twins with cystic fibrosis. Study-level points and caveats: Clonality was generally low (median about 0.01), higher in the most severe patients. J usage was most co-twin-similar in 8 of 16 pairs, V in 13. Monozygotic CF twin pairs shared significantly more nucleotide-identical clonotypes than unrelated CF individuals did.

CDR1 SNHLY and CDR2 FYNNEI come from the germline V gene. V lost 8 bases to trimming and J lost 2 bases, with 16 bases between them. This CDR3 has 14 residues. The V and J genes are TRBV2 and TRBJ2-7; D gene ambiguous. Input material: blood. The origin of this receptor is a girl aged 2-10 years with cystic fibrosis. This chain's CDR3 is CASATVGAPYEQYF. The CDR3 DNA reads TGTGCCAGCGCTACCGTGGGTGCTCCCTACGAGCAGTACTTC.